This T cell receptor (beta chain) was sequenced for a study of CD8+ T cells in alopecia areata. Overall study findings and caveats: For lesional scalp, especially alopecia totalis/universalis, clonality was higher than in normal scalp.

Sorting of pooled cutaneous lymph node cells used CD4, CD8alpha, NKG2D, NKG2ACE and other markers. cDNA reverse transcribed from extracted RNA served as the sequencing template. TCRdb's copy holds only in-frame clones and misses some; the assay was immunoSEQ multiplex PCR. The data show roughly 260,000 clones, with none appearing a single time. About this clone: Its antigen is not known. All gene names here are mouse names. The read gets to within 4 residues of the CDR3 end, and the germline J gene fills in the rest. Different DNA sequences within this sample yield the same CDR3.

The CDR3 runs to 15 residues. Per germline, CDR1 FNHDT and CDR2 SITEND (reference sequence). J lost 3 bases, V lost 5 bases, and 6 bases had no gene match. Source material: CD4+ T cells sorted from a lymph node. The chain combines TRBV19 with TRBJ2-5, with 10 positions matching TRBD1. The sequence derives from a C3H/HeJ mouse with alopecia areata. Strain MHC haplotype: H2-k. The sequenced part of the CDR3 DNA is TGTGCCAGCAGGTCTCCGGGACAGGGGCAAGAC. This encodes CASRSPGQGQD. The entire CDR3 sequence reads CASRSPGQGQDTQYF.